One and the same sample provided the 8 T cell receptor beta chains below, sequenced in a study of cytomegalovirus exposure and HLA in healthy donors. The PCR was carried out with 60 Vbeta primers and 13 Jbeta primers. TCRdb's copy holds only in-frame clones and misses some; the assay was immunoSEQ multiplex PCR. The sample consists of some 180,000 clones, 75% to 85% of them appearing once. The sample was PBMCs. All receptors derive from a man aged 18 to 29 in good health and CMV-seronegative.

This clone was recorded once. The rearrangement uses TRBV2 and TRBJ2-7, with D possibly being TRBD1 (6 bases). With 2 bases removed from V and 5 bases from J, the gap between germline ends came to 16 bases. The germline V gene encodes CDR1 SNHLY and CDR2 FYNNEI. This CDR3 has 15 amino acids. CDR3 DNA sequence: TGTGCCAGCAGTGAACTACAGGGTTTATCCCACGAGCAGTACTTC. Amino acid sequence: CASSELQGLSHEQYF.

The J gene is TRBJ2-3, the V gene TRBV4-3, with a possible D match to TRBD1 (6 bases). Germline V gives CDR1 LGHNA, CDR2 YSLEER. The V gene lost 6 bases and the J gene lost 1 base, with 14 bases spanning the gap. The CDR3 contains 15 residues. The CDR3 sequence is CASSYTGLGTDTQYF. The CDR3 region has the DNA TGCGCCAGCAGTTACACAGGGTTGGGCACAGATACGCAGTATTTT.

The chain has TRBV7-8 and TRBJ1-1; D gene ambiguous. Trimming left V 0 bases short and J 4 bases short, with 9 bases between. Germline V gene data show CDR1 as SGHVS and CDR2 as FQNEAQ. The length of the CDR3 is 14 residues. The CDR3 loop is CASSLAGSVTEAFF. CDR3 sequence (DNA): TGTGCCAGCAGCTTAGCGGGGAGTGTCACTGAAGCTTTCTTT. The complete variable domain, with remaining parts taken from reference TRBV7-8 and TRBJ1-1, reads GAGVSQSPRYKVAKRGQDVALRCDPISGHVSLFWYQQALGQGPEFLTYFQNEAQLDKSGLPSDRFFAERPEGSVSTLKIQRTQQEDSAVYLCASSLAGSVTEAFFGQGTRLTVV.

The V gene is TRBV18, the J gene TRBJ2-7; 8 bases line up with TRBD2. Germline V gives CDR1 KGHSH, CDR2 LQKENI. The CDR3 has 16 amino acids. The junction had 10 bases not matched to a gene; V was cut back by 3 bases and J by 3 bases. As DNA, the CDR3 is TGTGCCAGCTCACCGGTCCGCGGGAGGACCGACTACGAGCAGTACTTC. Protein sequence: CASSPVRGRTDYEQYF.

This chain joins TRBV12-5 and TRBJ1-1; D ambiguous. The CDR3 extends over 14 amino acids. CDR1 is LGHNT, CDR2 FRNRAP, per germline. The V end lost 0 bases, the J end lost 1 base, and 6 bases lay between the germline ends. CDR3 protein: CASGLVPGNTEAFF. As DNA, the CDR3 is TGTGCTAGTGGTTTGGTCCCGGGGAACACTGAAGCTTTCTTT. The full variable domain, completed using reference TRBV12-5 and TRBJ1-1, is DARVTQTPRHKVTEMGQEVTMRCQPILGHNTVFWYRQTMMQGLELLAYFRNRAPLDDSGMPKDRFSAEMPDATLATLKIQPSEPRDSAVYFCASGLVPGNTEAFFGQGTRLTVV.

J is TRBJ2-1 and V is TRBV7-8, with D perhaps TRBD2 (6 bases). V lost 0 bases, J lost 3 bases, and 18 bases lay in between. CDR1 is SGHVS, CDR2 FQNEAQ, per germline. The CDR3 runs to 18 residues. The CDR3 here is CASSLAIPGGSLYNEQFF. CDR3 sequence (DNA): TGTGCCAGCAGCTTAGCGATTCCTGGGGGGTCCCTCTACAATGAGCAGTTCTTC.

This chain links TRBV25-1 with TRBJ2-5; a weak D match, TRBD1 (6 bases). The CDR3 is 14 residues long. Trimming pared 4 bases from V and 1 base from J, leaving 10 bases between. The germline V gene has CDR1 MGHDK and CDR2 SYGVNS. CDR3 amino acids: CASSGTEGQETQYF. CDR3 in DNA: TGTGCCAGCAGTGGGACAGAGGGCCAAGAGACCCAGTACTTC.

The V call is TRBV5-4, the J call TRBJ1-2; D possibly corresponds to TRBD1 (6 bases). Between the trimmed V and J ends, which lost 4 bases and 3 bases, there was a span of 16 bases. From germline, CDR1 is SGHNT and CDR2 YYREEE (reference sequence). The CDR3 extends over 15 amino acids. The CDR3 DNA sequence: TGTGCCAGCAGCCAAGGTGGGGGACATTACTATGGCTACACCTTC. Encoded protein: CASSQGGGHYYGYTF.